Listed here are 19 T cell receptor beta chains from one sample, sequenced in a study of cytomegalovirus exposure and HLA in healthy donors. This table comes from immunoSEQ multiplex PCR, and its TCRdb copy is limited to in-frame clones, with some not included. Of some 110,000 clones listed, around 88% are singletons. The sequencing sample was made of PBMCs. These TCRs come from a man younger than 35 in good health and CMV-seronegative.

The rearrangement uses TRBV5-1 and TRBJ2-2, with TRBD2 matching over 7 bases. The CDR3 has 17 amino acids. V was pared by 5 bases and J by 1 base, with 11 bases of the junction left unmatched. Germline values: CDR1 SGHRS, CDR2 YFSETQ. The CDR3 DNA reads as TGCGCCAGCAGGTATCGGGAGTTAGCGGGGAACACCGGGGAGCTGTTTTTT. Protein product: CASRYRELAGNTGELFF.

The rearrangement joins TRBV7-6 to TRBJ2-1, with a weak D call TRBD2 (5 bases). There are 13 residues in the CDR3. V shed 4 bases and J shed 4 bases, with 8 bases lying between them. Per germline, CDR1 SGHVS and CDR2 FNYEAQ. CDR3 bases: TGTGCCAGCAGCTCAAGCGGTTACAATGAGCAGTTCTTC. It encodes CASSSSGYNEQFF.

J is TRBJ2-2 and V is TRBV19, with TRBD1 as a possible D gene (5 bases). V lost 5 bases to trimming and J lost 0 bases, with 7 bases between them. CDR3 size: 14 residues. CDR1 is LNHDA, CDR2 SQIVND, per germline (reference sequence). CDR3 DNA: TGTGCCAGTAGTTGGGGCACGAACACCGGGGAGCTGTTTTTT. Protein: CASSWGTNTGELFF.

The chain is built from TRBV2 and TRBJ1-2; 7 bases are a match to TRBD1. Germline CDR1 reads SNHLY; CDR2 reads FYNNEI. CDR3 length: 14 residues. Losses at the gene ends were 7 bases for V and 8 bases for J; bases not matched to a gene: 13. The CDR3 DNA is TGTGCCAGCACTGTGGGGACAGTATATCTCGGCTACACCTTC. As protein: CASTVGTVYLGYTF. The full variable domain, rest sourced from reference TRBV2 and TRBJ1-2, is EPEVTQTPSHQVTQMGQEVILRCVPISNHLYFYWYRQILGQKVEFLVSFYNNEISEKSEIFDDQFSVERPDGSNFTLKIRSTKLEDSAMYFCASTVGTVYLGYTFGSGTRLTVV.

The CDR3 region has the DNA TGTGCCAGCACCCCGGGCCGGGGAAATCACTATGGCTACACCTTC. Translating gives CASTPGRGNHYGYTF. The chain employs TRBV5-6 and TRBJ1-2, with D unresolved. Trimming took 6 bases from V and 3 from J, leaving 18 bases between them. The germline V gene has CDR1 SGHDT and CDR2 YYEEEE. This CDR3 has 15 amino acids.

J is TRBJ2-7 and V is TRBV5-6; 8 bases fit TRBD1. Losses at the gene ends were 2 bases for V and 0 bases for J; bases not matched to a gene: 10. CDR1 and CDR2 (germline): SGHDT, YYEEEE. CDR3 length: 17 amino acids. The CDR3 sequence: CASSFWGTGPSSYEQYF. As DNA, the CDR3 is TGTGCCAGCAGCTTCTGGGGGACAGGACCGAGCTCCTACGAGCAGTACTTC.

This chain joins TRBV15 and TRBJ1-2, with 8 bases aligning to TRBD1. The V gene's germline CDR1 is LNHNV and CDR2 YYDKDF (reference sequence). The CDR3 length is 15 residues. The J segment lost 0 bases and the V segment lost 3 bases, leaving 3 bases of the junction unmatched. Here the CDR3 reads CATSRDRETNYGYTF. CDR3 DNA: TGTGCCACCAGCAGGGACAGGGAGACTAACTATGGCTACACCTTC.

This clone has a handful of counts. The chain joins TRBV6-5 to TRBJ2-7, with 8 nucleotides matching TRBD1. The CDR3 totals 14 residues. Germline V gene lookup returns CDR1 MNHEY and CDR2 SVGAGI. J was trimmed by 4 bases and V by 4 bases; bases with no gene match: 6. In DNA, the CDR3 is TGTGCCAGCAGTTTAGGGGACAGGTTATACGAGCAGTACTTC. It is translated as CASSLGDRLYEQYF.

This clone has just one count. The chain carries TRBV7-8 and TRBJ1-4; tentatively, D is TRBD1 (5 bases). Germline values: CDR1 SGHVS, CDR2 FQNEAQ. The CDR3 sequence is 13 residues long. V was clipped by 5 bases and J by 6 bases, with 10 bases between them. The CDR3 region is CASSIDSDEKLFF. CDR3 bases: TGTGCCAGCAGCATAGACAGTGATGAAAAACTGTTTTTT.

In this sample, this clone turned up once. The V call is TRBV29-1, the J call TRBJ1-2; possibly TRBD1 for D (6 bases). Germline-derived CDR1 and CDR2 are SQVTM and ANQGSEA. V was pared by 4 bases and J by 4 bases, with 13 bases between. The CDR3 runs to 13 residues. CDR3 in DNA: TGCAGCGTTGTACAGGACAGCCCCTATGGCTACACCTTC. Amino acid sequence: CSVVQDSPYGYTF.

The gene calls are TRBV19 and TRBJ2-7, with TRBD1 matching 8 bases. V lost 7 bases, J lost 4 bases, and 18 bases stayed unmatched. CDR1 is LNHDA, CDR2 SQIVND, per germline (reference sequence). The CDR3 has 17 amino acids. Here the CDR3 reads CASKRTGSWGASYEQYF. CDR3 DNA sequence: TGTGCCAGTAAACGGACAGGGTCTTGGGGGGCAAGTTACGAGCAGTACTTC. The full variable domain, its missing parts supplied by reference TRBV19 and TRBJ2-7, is DGGITQSPKYLFRKEGQNVTLSCEQNLNHDAMYWYRQDPGQGLRLIYYSQIVNDFQKGDIAEGYSVSREKKESFPLTVTSAQKNPTAFYLCASKRTGSWGASYEQYFGPGTRLTVT.

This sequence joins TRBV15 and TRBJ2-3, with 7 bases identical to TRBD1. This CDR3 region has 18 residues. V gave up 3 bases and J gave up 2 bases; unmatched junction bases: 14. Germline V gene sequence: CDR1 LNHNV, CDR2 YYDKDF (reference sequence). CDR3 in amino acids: CATSSTGVVWAFTDTQYF. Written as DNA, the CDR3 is TGTGCCACCAGCAGTACAGGGGTTGTTTGGGCTTTCACAGATACGCAGTATTTT. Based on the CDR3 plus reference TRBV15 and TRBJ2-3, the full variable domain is DAMVIQNPRYQVTQFGKPVTLSCSQTLNHNVMYWYQQKSSQAPKLLFHYYDKDFNNEADTPDNFQSRRPNTSFCFLDIRSPGLGDTAMYLCATSSTGVVWAFTDTQYFGPGTRLTVL.

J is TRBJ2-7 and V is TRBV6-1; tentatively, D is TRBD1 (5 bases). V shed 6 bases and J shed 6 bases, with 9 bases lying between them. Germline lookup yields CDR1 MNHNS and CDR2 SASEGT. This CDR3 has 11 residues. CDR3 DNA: TGTGCCAGCAGGACAGTCGCCGAGCAGTACTTC. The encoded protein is CASRTVAEQYF.

CDR3: CASSSPRQTEETQYF. The CDR3 DNA reads TGTGCCAGCAGCTCACCTCGACAAACCGAAGAGACCCAGTACTTC. V gene TRBV7-2 combines with J gene TRBJ2-5; D gene unclear. The V gene lost 4 bases and the J gene lost 3 bases, with 15 bases spanning the gap. This CDR3 has 15 amino acids. The germline gives CDR1 SGHTA, CDR2 FQGNSA.

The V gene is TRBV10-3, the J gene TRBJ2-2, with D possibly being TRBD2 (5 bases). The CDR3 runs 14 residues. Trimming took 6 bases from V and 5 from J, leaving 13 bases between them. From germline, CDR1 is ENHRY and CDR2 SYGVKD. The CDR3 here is CAISQAGETGELFF. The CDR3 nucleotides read TGTGCCATCAGCCAGGCCGGGGAAACCGGGGAGCTGTTTTTT.

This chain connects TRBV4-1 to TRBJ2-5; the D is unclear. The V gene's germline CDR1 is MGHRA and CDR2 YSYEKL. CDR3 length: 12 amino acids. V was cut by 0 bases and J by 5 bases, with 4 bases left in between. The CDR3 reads CASSQDSETQYF. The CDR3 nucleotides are TGCGCCAGCAGCCAAGATAGTGAGACCCAGTACTTC.

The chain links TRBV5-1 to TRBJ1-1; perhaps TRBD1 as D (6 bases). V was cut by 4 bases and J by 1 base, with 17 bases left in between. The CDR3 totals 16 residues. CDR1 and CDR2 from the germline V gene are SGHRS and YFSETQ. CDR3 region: CASSLDLDRWNTEAFF. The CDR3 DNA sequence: TGCGCCAGCAGCCTTGACCTTGACAGGTGGAACACTGAAGCTTTCTTT. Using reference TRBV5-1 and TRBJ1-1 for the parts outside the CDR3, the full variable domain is KAGVTQTPRYLIKTRGQQVTLSCSPISGHRSVSWYQQTPGQGLQFLFEYFSETQRNKGNFPGRFSGRQFSNSRSEMNVSTLELGDSALYLCASSLDLDRWNTEAFFGQGTRLTVV.

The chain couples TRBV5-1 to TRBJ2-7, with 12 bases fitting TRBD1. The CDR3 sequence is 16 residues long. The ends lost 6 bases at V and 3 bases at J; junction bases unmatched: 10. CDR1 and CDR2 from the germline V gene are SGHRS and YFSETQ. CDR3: CASTGQGAPSDYEQYF. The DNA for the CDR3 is TGCGCCAGCACGGGACAGGGGGCGCCTTCGGACTACGAGCAGTACTTC. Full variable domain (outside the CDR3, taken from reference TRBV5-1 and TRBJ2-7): KAGVTQTPRYLIKTRGQQVTLSCSPISGHRSVSWYQQTPGQGLQFLFEYFSETQRNKGNFPGRFSGRQFSNSRSEMNVSTLELGDSALYLCASTGQGAPSDYEQYFGPGTRLTVT.

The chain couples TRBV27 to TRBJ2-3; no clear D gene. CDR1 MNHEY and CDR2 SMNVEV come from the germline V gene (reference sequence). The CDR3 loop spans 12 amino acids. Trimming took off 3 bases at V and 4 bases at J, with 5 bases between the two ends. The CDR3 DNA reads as TGTGCCAGCAGTTTTAATCCAGATACGCAGTATTTT. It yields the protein CASSFNPDTQYF.